These 28 T cell receptor beta chains came from one sample sequenced in a study of radiotherapy plus CTLA-4 blockade in lung cancer (dated by TCRdb to between 2017 and 2018). Library creation used the immunoSEQ multiplex PCR assay. TCRdb took this table from immuneACCESS and kept in-frame rearrangements with V and J called. Such tables lack part of the clones; where checked against another copy, unresolved V genes explain under half of the gap, and the rest is unexplained. For this sample the table gives some 51,000 clones, of which roughly 77% were detected only once. The top ten clonotypes cover 7.5% to 9.5% of the sample. The material was peripheral blood, obtained from a patient treated with radiotherapy plus ipilimumab. These receptors came from a human donor with non-small cell lung cancer who had a complete response to radiotherapy plus ipilimumab.

The V and J genes are TRBV5-1 and TRBJ2-5, with 7 nucleotides matching TRBD1. Germline CDR1 is SGHRS and CDR2 is YFSETQ. The V and J ends lost 4 bases and 5 bases, in that order; junction bases with no gene match: 5. The CDR3 sequence is 13 residues long. The chain's CDR3 is CASSQGEWETQYF. As DNA, the CDR3 is TGCGCCAGCAGCCAGGGGGAGTGGGAGACCCAGTACTTC.

The rearrangement uses TRBV19 and TRBJ2-2; D perhaps matches TRBD2 (7 bases). Germline V gives CDR1 LNHDA, CDR2 SQIVND (reference sequence). The CDR3 loop spans 19 amino acids. The V gene lost 5 bases and the J gene lost 1 base, with 23 bases spanning the gap. CDR3 in DNA: TGTGCCAGTAGTGCCCTGTTTCGGGGGGCGAGATTGAACACCGGGGAGCTGTTTTTT. Translated: CASSALFRGARLNTGELFF.

This clone appeared a single time. The V and J genes are TRBV12-5 and TRBJ1-2; tentatively, D is TRBD1 (5 bases). Germline V CDR1 and CDR2: LGHNT, FRNRAP. The CDR3 runs 12 residues. Between the trimmed V and J ends, which lost 3 bases and 8 bases, there was a span of 10 bases. CDR3 sequence: CASGLTGGGYTF. CDR3 DNA: TGTGCTAGTGGTTTAACAGGAGGGGGCTACACCTTC.

This rearrangement joins TRBV10-2 to TRBJ1-4; D gene ambiguous. V was pared by 6 bases and J by 8 bases, with 22 bases between. Germline CDR1 WSHSY, CDR2 SAAADI. This CDR3 has 16 amino acids. The CDR3 nucleotides are TGCGCCAGCAGAAACTCTGAATGGCAGCGTACGGAAAAACTGTTTTTT. Encoded protein: CASRNSEWQRTEKLFF.

This sequence joins TRBV11-3 and TRBJ2-3; D possibly corresponds to TRBD1 (6 bases). The CDR3 consists of 16 residues. Germline V lookup: CDR1 SGHNT, CDR2 YENEEA. V was shortened by 1 base and J by 5 bases, with 16 bases between the two germline ends. CDR3 in amino acids: CASSLGGYRAQDTQYF. CDR3 DNA: TGTGCCAGCAGCTTAGGAGGATACAGGGCACAAGATACGCAGTATTTT.

The chain is built from TRBV15 and TRBJ1-4, with 8 bases matching TRBD1. V trimming: 3 bases; J trimming: 8 bases; junction bases outside the gene matches: 8. Germline V lookup: CDR1 LNHNV, CDR2 YYDKDF (reference sequence). There are 15 residues in the CDR3. The CDR3 DNA reads as TGTGCCACCAGCAGGGCCCCAGGGGGCGGCGAAAAACTGTTTTTT. The encoded protein is CATSRAPGGGEKLFF.

This chain links TRBV5-1 with TRBJ2-5; D may be TRBD2 (5 bases). CDR1 SGHRS and CDR2 YFSETQ come from the germline V gene. The CDR3 runs 14 residues. V was pared by 4 bases and J by 1 base, with 11 bases between. CDR3 DNA sequence: TGCGCCAGCAGCGAGGGCCAGAGCCAAGAGACCCAGTACTTC. This gives the protein CASSEGQSQETQYF.

J is TRBJ1-2 and V is TRBV11-2; tentative D call: TRBD1 (6 bases). The germline V gene encodes CDR1 SGHAT and CDR2 FQNNGV. With 1 base removed from V and 5 bases from J, the gap between germline ends came to 14 bases. The CDR3 is 15 amino acids. The CDR3 DNA reads TGTGCCAGCAGCTTAGGACAAGACAGGAGATATGGCTACACCTTC. This encodes CASSLGQDRRYGYTF.

The V gene is TRBV5-1, the J gene TRBJ2-3; D perhaps matches TRBD2 (6 bases). There are 14 residues in the CDR3. V gave up 5 bases and J gave up 5 bases, with 15 bases separating them. The germline V gene has CDR1 SGHRS and CDR2 YFSETQ. CDR3 nucleotide sequence: TGCGCCAGCAGGCCGCCGGGGGTCGTAGATACGCAGTATTTT. This codes for CASRPPGVVDTQYF.

The chain employs TRBV20-1 and TRBJ2-5; D is possibly TRBD1 (6 bases). Germline loops: CDR1 DFQATT, CDR2 SNEGSKA (reference sequence). The length of the CDR3 is 11 residues. V dropped 5 bases and J dropped 4 bases, with 8 bases sitting between them. For the CDR3, the DNA is TGCAGTGCTGCAGGGGTAGAGACCCAGTACTTC. Its protein product is CSAAGVETQYF.

This clone was observed once. The chain couples TRBV9 to TRBJ2-2; TRBD2 aligns across 15 bases. The CDR3 has 18 amino acids. V was clipped by 4 bases and J by 4 bases; unmatched bases: 8. CDR1 is SGDLS and CDR2 is YYNGEE in the germline V gene. The CDR3 DNA reads as TGTGCCAGCAGCCCCGGACTAGCGGGAGGGCCGGTCACCGGGGAGCTGTTTTTT. It codes for CASSPGLAGGPVTGELFF.

The chain recombines TRBV19 with TRBJ2-7, with D maybe TRBD2 (6 bases). This CDR3 spans 17 amino acids. Germline CDR1 reads LNHDA; CDR2 reads SQIVND (reference sequence). V was pared by 5 bases and J by 5 bases, with 25 bases between. CDR3 region: CASSPEGEAGTRHEQYF. The CDR3 DNA is TGTGCCAGTAGTCCCGAAGGGGAGGCAGGGACTCGCCACGAGCAGTACTTC.

This sequence joins TRBV9 and TRBJ1-3, with D hard to call. CDR1 is SGDLS and CDR2 is YYNGEE in the germline V gene. Trimming cost V 3 bases and J 0 bases, with 7 bases left between them. The CDR3 is made up of 14 amino acids. This CDR3 is CASSATYSGNTIYF. The CDR3 DNA reads as TGTGCCAGCAGCGCGACTTACTCTGGAAACACCATATATTTT. Based on the CDR3 plus reference TRBV9 and TRBJ1-3, the full variable domain is DSGVTQTPKHLITATGQRVTLRCSPRSGDLSVYWYQQSLDQGLQFLIQYYNGEERAKGNILERFSAQQFPDLHSELNLSSLELGDSALYFCASSATYSGNTIYFGEGSWLTVV.

The chain employs TRBV27 and TRBJ2-3, with D possibly being TRBD2 (5 bases). V lost 2 bases and J lost 6, with 18 bases in between. CDR1 and CDR2 from the germline V gene are MNHEY and SMNVEV (reference sequence). This CDR3 contains 16 residues. This CDR3 is CASSLGIATLGDTQYF. The CDR3 bases are TGTGCCAGCAGTTTAGGGATAGCGACCTTGGGCGATACGCAGTATTTT.

The chain joins TRBV9 to TRBJ2-1; 7 bases are shared with TRBD2. The trim removed 4 bases at V and 10 bases at J, leaving 17 bases unmatched. The CDR3 is 16 residues long. CDR1 is SGDLS, CDR2 YYNGEE, per germline. The CDR3 nucleotides are TGTGCCAGCAGCCCACAGACGGGACTAAGGGTGAGGGAGCAGTTCTTC. This encodes CASSPQTGLRVREQFF.

The CDR3 protein is CASSFSDRRNQPQHF. CDR3 bases: TGTGCCAGCAGCTTCTCGGACAGGCGCAATCAGCCCCAGCATTTT. The chain joins TRBV7-2 to TRBJ1-5; 7 bases align to TRBD1. The CDR3 runs to 15 residues. Germline trimming cut 3 bases from V and 2 bases from J; bases unmatched to any gene: 4. CDR1 is SGHTA, CDR2 FQGNSA, per germline.

V and J are TRBV5-1 and TRBJ1-5; no reliable D call. CDR3 length: 15 residues. Germline V gene lookup returns CDR1 SGHRS and CDR2 YFSETQ. V was cut by 4 bases and J by 5 bases, with 16 bases left in between. In DNA, the CDR3 is TGCGCCAGCAGCCCCTCGGCGGGCCGCGATCAGCCCCAGCATTTT. Protein sequence: CASSPSAGRDQPQHF.

CDR3 protein: CASSLRGTGVLNTEAFF. CDR3 DNA: TGTGCCAGCTCGCTGCGTGGGACAGGGGTGTTGAACACTGAAGCTTTCTTT. V usage is TRBV18 and J usage is TRBJ1-1, with 10 positions matching TRBD1. The trim removed 6 bases at V and 0 bases at J, leaving 10 bases unmatched. This CDR3 has 17 residues. CDR1 and CDR2 (germline): KGHSH, LQKENI.

In regard to this clone: In the same sample, other DNA sequences code for this CDR3. In DNA form, the CDR3 reads TGTGCCAGTAGCCGACAGGGGACCTATGGCTACACCTTC. This encodes CASSRQGTYGYTF. V usage is TRBV19 and J usage is TRBJ1-2, with 8 nucleotides matching TRBD1. The CDR3 runs to 13 residues. Germline V gives CDR1 LNHDA, CDR2 SQIVND (reference sequence). The V gene end was trimmed by 6 bases and the J gene end by 4 bases; junction bases not matched to a gene: 4.

This chain connects TRBV18 to TRBJ1-5; possible D gene TRBD1, 5 bases. The CDR3 is 13 residues long. V was shortened by 2 bases and J by 7 bases, with 9 bases between the two germline ends. The germline CDR1 and CDR2 sequences are KGHSH and LQKENI. The CDR3: CASSPDRGQPQHF. DNA of the CDR3: TGTGCCAGCTCACCAGACAGAGGACAGCCCCAGCATTTT. The full variable domain, its missing parts supplied by reference TRBV18 and TRBJ1-5, is NAGVMQNPRHLVRRRGQEARLRCSPMKGHSHVYWYRQLPEEGLKFMVYLQKENIIDESGMPKERFSAEFPKEGPSILRIQQVVRGDSAAYFCASSPDRGQPQHFGDGTRLSIL.

V is TRBV5-4 and J is TRBJ2-3; 8 positions match TRBD2. Germline assignment: CDR1 SGHNT and CDR2 YYREEE (reference sequence). Losses at the gene ends were 6 bases for V and 4 bases for J; bases not matched to a gene: 7. The CDR3 is 14 residues long. CDR3 sequence (DNA): TGTGCCAGCAAAGACGGGGGGGTCCCAGATACGCAGTATTTT. Translating it yields CASKDGGVPDTQYF.

This rearrangement joins TRBV14 to TRBJ2-1, with 9 positions matching TRBD2. V shed 3 bases and J 6 bases; nucleotides not matched to a gene: 9. Germline-derived CDR1 and CDR2 are SGHDN and FVKESK. The CDR3 contains 16 residues. The CDR3 nucleotides are TGTGCCAGCAGCCACCGGGAAGGACTAGCGCGCAATGAGCAGTTCTTC. It translates to CASSHREGLARNEQFF. The variable domain in full, completed from reference TRBV14 and TRBJ2-1, reads EAGVTQFPSHSVIEKGQTVTLRCDPISGHDNLYWYRRVMGKEIKFLLHFVKESKQDESGMPNNRFLAERTGGTYSTLKVQPAELEDSGVYFCASSHREGLARNEQFFGPGTRLTVL.

The chain employs TRBV2 and TRBJ2-3; perhaps TRBD2 as D (7 bases). The CDR3 is 15 residues long. Deletions cut 8 bases from V and 4 bases from J, with 19 bases between. From germline, CDR1 is SNHLY and CDR2 FYNNEI. This chain's CDR3 is CASSWGGRRADTQYF. CDR3 bases: TGTGCCAGCTCCTGGGGGGGCCGCCGCGCAGATACGCAGTATTTT. Full variable domain (outside the CDR3, taken from reference TRBV2 and TRBJ2-3): EPEVTQTPSHQVTQMGQEVILRCVPISNHLYFYWYRQILGQKVEFLVSFYNNEISEKSEIFDDQFSVERPDGSNFTLKIRSTKLEDSAMYFCASSWGGRRADTQYFGPGTRLTVL.

The chain has TRBV13 and TRBJ1-5; no clear D. V lost 0 bases and J lost 6, with 9 bases in between. Germline-derived CDR1 and CDR2 are PRHDT and FYEKMQ (reference sequence). The length of the CDR3 is 14 residues. The CDR3 protein is CASSLGPLAQPQHF. The CDR3 coding sequence is TGTGCCAGCAGCTTAGGGCCGTTGGCTCAGCCCCAGCATTTT.

This clone was counted once. The CDR3 region is CASSFGQFLNQPQHF. The CDR3 region has the DNA TGTGCCAGTAGCTTCGGACAGTTTCTAAATCAGCCCCAGCATTTT. V is TRBV19 and J is TRBJ1-5, with a possible D match to TRBD1 (6 bases). The V end lost 6 bases, the J end lost 4 bases, and 16 bases lay between the germline ends. The CDR3 runs 15 residues. Germline assignment: CDR1 LNHDA and CDR2 SQIVND (reference sequence).

The V and J genes are TRBV7-9 and TRBJ2-1; 15 positions match TRBD2. The germline V gene has CDR1 SEHNR and CDR2 FQNEAQ (reference sequence). The CDR3 runs to 19 residues. V dropped 8 bases and J dropped 2; count of bases not matched to a gene: 13. The CDR3 sequence: CASDSLSGLAGGTYNEQFF. CDR3 coding DNA: TGTGCCAGCGACTCCCTCTCCGGACTAGCGGGAGGGACCTACAATGAGCAGTTCTTC.

The rearrangement links TRBV15 to TRBJ1-1; possible D gene TRBD1, 6 bases. With 1 base removed from V and 0 bases from J, the gap between germline ends came to 15 bases. Germline V gives CDR1 LNHNV, CDR2 YYDKDF (reference sequence). This CDR3 comprises 17 residues. As DNA, the CDR3 is TGTGCCACCAGCAGAGCGGGGACACTGAGCATGAACACTGAAGCTTTCTTT. This codes for CATSRAGTLSMNTEAFF.

This clone has a handful of counts. The CDR3 is CASRVGYTEAFF. DNA of the CDR3: TGTGCCAGCAGGGTCGGGTACACTGAAGCTTTCTTT. The chain couples TRBV19 to TRBJ1-1; tentative D call: TRBD1 (5 bases). V lost 9 bases to trimming and J lost 3 bases, with 11 bases between them. CDR3 length: 12 residues. Germline V lookup: CDR1 LNHDA, CDR2 SQIVND (reference sequence).